Listed below are T cell receptor beta chains from one sample, sequenced in a study of blood T cell repertoires in COVID-19. Sequencing used immunoSEQ multiplex PCR; TCRdb keeps in-frame clones, though not all of them. The table records under 150,000 clones, 88% of them present only once. Sequencing was done on a sample of PBMCs or T cells enriched from blood (not recorded which). These receptors were collected from a woman in her 30s with acute COVID-19. CDR3s include the opening cysteine and the closing phenylalanine or tryptophan. D genes are given only for firm matches. Not all rows give a size; the values are once, few, many and, for expanded clones, a class.

d_call,clone_size,j_call,v_call,cdr3_nt,cdr3_aa
TRBD1,NA,TRBJ2-7,TRBV2,TGTGCCAGCAGAAAAACAGGGGGCGCTTCCTACGAGCAGTACTTC,CASRKTGGASYEQYF
NA,NA,TRBJ1-1,TRBV18,TGTGCCAGCTCACCACGGGGGCAGGGAGATGAAGCTTTCTTT,CASSPRGQGDEAFF
NA,once,TRBJ1-5,TRBV19,TGTGCCAGTACACGACAGTCTAATCAGCCCCAGCATTTT,CASTRQSNQPQHF
NA,NA,TRBJ1-2,TRBV16,TGTGCCAGCAGCCCCCACCCTCGGCAGGTGGGCTACACCTTC,CASSPHPRQVGYTF
TRBD2,few,TRBJ2-2,TRBV19,TGTGCCAGTAGTATGGTAGCGGGAGATTACACCGGGGAGCTGTTTTTT,CASSMVAGDYTGELFF
NA,NA,TRBJ1-1,TRBV6-5,TGTGCCAGCAGCGAGGAGGTAGCGAACACTGAAGCTTTCTTT,CASSEEVANTEAFF
NA,NA,TRBJ2-1,TRBV11-2,TGTGCCAGCAGCCCCCCGGTGAATGAGCAGTTCTTC,CASSPPVNEQFF
NA,NA,TRBJ1-1,TRBV9,TGTGCCAGCAGCCAAAGCTTGCCGGGAGCTATCTCTGAAGCTTTCTTT,CASSQSLPGAISEAFF
NA,NA,TRBJ2-2,TRBV9,TGTGCCAGCAGCATAGGAGGGGGCGGGGAGCTGTTTTTT,CASSIGGGGELFF
NA,NA,TRBJ2-3,TRBV27,TGTGCCAGCATTAATACAGGGGCTAGCGCAGATACGCAGTATTTT,CASINTGASADTQYF
TRBD2,NA,TRBJ2-3,TRBV29-1,TGCAGCGTTGTCCTAGCGGGACGTACAGATACGCAGTATTTT,CSVVLAGRTDTQYF
TRBD2,NA,TRBJ2-7,TRBV27,TGTGCCAGCAGTTTACGGCGGGAGGGCCTCGAGCAGTACTTC,CASSLRREGLEQYF
TRBD1,NA,TRBJ1-1,TRBV11-2,TGTGCCAGCAGCTGGGACAGGAGGGGGACTGAAGCTTTCTTT,CASSWDRRGTEAFF
TRBD1,NA,TRBJ2-6,TRBV7-6,TGTGCCAGCAGCACAGGGGTGCCTGGGGCCAACGTCCTGACTTTC,CASSTGVPGANVLTF
NA,NA,TRBJ2-7,TRBV7-9,TGTGCCAGCAGCTTAGCGGGCAGATCCTACGAGCAGTACTTC,CASSLAGRSYEQYF
NA,few,TRBJ2-7,TRBV10-3,TGTGCCAGCGGGAAATACGAGCAGTACTTC,CASGKYEQYF
NA,NA,TRBJ1-4,TRBV5-1,TGCGCCAGCAGCTTACAGGGACGAGAAAAACTGTTTTTT,CASSLQGREKLFF
NA,NA,TRBJ2-5,TRBV29-1,TGCAGCGCGCTCCCCTCCCGGCAGCGCCAAGAGACCCAGTACTTC,CSALPSRQRQETQYF
TRBD1,NA,TRBJ2-7,TRBV29-1,TGCAGCGTTGAGCAGGGGGAATACGAGCAGTACTTC,CSVEQGEYEQYF
TRBD2,NA,TRBJ2-1,TRBV7-6,TGTGCCAGCAGCAATCTAGCGGGTACAGACAATGAGCAGTTCTTC,CASSNLAGTDNEQFF
TRBD1,NA,TRBJ2-3,TRBV7-9,TGTGCCAGCAGTTTTAGCCCGGGACAGGGAGTGGATACGCAGTATTTT,CASSFSPGQGVDTQYF
NA,NA,TRBJ2-7,TRBV24-1,TGTGCCACCAGTGATCCCTCAGCGCGTGAGGGGCAGTACTTC,CATSDPSAREGQYF
TRBD2,NA,TRBJ2-5,TRBV7-2,TGTGCCAGCAGCTTAGTAGCGGGACTTCACCAAGAGACCCAGTACTTC,CASSLVAGLHQETQYF
NA,once,TRBJ1-2,TRBV7-9,TGTGCCAGCAGCTTAGCCGGCGGCCGTTATGGCTACACCTTC,CASSLAGGRYGYTF
TRBD1,NA,TRBJ1-1,TRBV28,TGTGCCAGCAGTTCAACCGGGACAGGGAACACTGAAGCTTTCTTT,CASSSTGTGNTEAFF
NA,NA,TRBJ1-5,TRBV19,TGTGCCAGTAGTATTCTGGACAGCGCTGAGGGGATTTTAAATCAGCCCCAGCATTTT,CASSILDSAEGILNQPQHF
TRBD1,NA,TRBJ2-7,TRBV7-9,TGTGCCAGCAGCCAAGGGACAGGGCGGAACGAGCAGTACTTC,CASSQGTGRNEQYF
NA,NA,TRBJ2-2,TRBV5-1,TGCGCCAGCAGCTTGGTTCCGGGGGCCGGGGAGCTGTTTTTT,CASSLVPGAGELFF
NA,NA,TRBJ2-3,TRBV3-1/TRBV3-2,TGTGCCAGCAGCCAAGATTGGGACTCTACAGATACGCAGTATTTT,CASSQDWDSTDTQYF
NA,NA,TRBJ2-3,TRBV3-1/TRBV3-2,TGTGCCAGCAGCCAAGATGGCGGGATGACGCAGTATTTT,CASSQDGGMTQYF
NA,NA,TRBJ2-2,TRBV9,TGTGCCAGCAGCCCCAGAGCACAGGGGGGGGGCACCGGGGAGCTGTTTTTT,CASSPRAQGGGTGELFF
TRBD2,NA,TRBJ2-3,TRBV7-9,TGTGCCAGCAGCCTGTCCCTAGCGGGAGTTCCAGATACGCAGTATTTT,CASSLSLAGVPDTQYF
NA,NA,TRBJ2-1,TRBV5-1,TGCGCCAGCAGGCAGGCCGGGACTTCCTTCTCCTACAATGAGCAGTTCTTC,CASRQAGTSFSYNEQFF
TRBD2,NA,TRBJ2-3,TRBV3-1/TRBV3-2,TGTGCCAGCAGCCCCTCCGGACTAGCGGGAGCAATTATCCCGCAGTATTTT,CASSPSGLAGAIIPQYF
TRBD2,NA,TRBJ2-5,TRBV6-2/TRBV6-3,TGTGCCAGCAGTTACGTAAGGACTAGCGGGAGGGCCCGAGAGACCCAGTACTTC,CASSYVRTSGRARETQYF
NA,NA,TRBJ1-1,TRBV6-5,TGTGCCAGCAGTTACGGCGGGAACACTGAAGCTTTCTTT,CASSYGGNTEAFF
NA,NA,TRBJ1-6,TRBV7-2,TGTGCCAGCAGCTTGGGGGGGTCAAGTGTCTATAATTCACCCCTCCACTTT,CASSLGGSSVYNSPLHF
TRBD1,NA,TRBJ1-5,TRBV7-9,TGTGCCAGCAGCCCCTGGACAGGGGGCGATCAGCCCCAGCATTTT,CASSPWTGGDQPQHF
TRBD1,NA,TRBJ2-1,TRBV24-1,TGTGCCACCAGTGATTCTGGACAGGGGCGTTTTGAGCAGTTCTTC,CATSDSGQGRFEQFF
TRBD1,NA,TRBJ2-6,TRBV3-1/TRBV3-2,TGTGCCAGCAGCCGAGAACGACAGGGGGTGAGCCCTGGGGCCAACGTCCTGACTTTC,CASSRERQGVSPGANVLTF
NA,NA,TRBJ2-7,TRBV30,TGTGCCTGGAGGACCCAGGGTAACTACGAGCAGTACTTC,CAWRTQGNYEQYF
TRBD2,NA,TRBJ2-5,TRBV2,TGTGCCAGCAACCTAGCGGGAGTGGGCCAGTACTTC,CASNLAGVGQYF
NA,NA,TRBJ1-1,TRBV6-5,TGTGCCAGCAGTTACTCCACGACAGGTTGGAGCACTGAAGCTTTCTTT,CASSYSTTGWSTEAFF
TRBD1,NA,TRBJ1-1,TRBV28,TGTGCCAGCAGCTGGCCCGCTGACAGGGTGGACACTGAAGCTTTCTTT,CASSWPADRVDTEAFF
TRBD1,NA,TRBJ2-7,TRBV10-2,TGCGCCAGCAGTTATACCGGGACAGGTCCCTACGAGCAGTACTTC,CASSYTGTGPYEQYF
TRBD1,NA,TRBJ1-6,TRBV2,TGTGCCAGCAGGCCTGACAGGGGAAATTCACCCCTCCACTTT,CASRPDRGNSPLHF
NA,NA,TRBJ2-3,TRBV24-1,TGTGCCACCAGTGATTTGACAGGGTTCAGCACAGATACGCAGTATTTT,CATSDLTGFSTDTQYF
NA,NA,TRBJ2-1,TRBV19,TGTGCCAGTAGTATAGGCGGGCTCAACTACAATGAGCAGTTCTTC,CASSIGGLNYNEQFF
NA,NA,TRBJ1-2,TRBV7-2,TGTGCCAGCAGCGGGACTGGACACTATGGCTACACCTTC,CASSGTGHYGYTF
NA,NA,TRBJ1-2,TRBV12-3/TRBV12-4,TGTGCCAGCAGTTTATTGGAGGGAGGTTTGATCACCTTC,CASSLLEGGLITF